This entry describes one T cell receptor beta chain. Its antigen remains unidentified. Qualities for individual bases were not recorded, and no much larger clone is one base off. The sample carries other DNA sequences with the same CDR3. This sample is drawn from a study of control samples from healthy donors and cancer patients (dated by TCRdb to 2018 to 2020). Library creation used the immunoSEQ multiplex PCR assay. The table was pulled from immuneACCESS by TCRdb, which kept in-frame rearrangements only. Such tables lose some clones; where checked, under half of the loss comes from unresolved V genes, and the rest has no known cause. This sample is represented by around 94,000 clones; about 85% of them were singletons. The ten most abundant clones make up about 1.3% of the sample. From a lookup of the germline V gene, CDR1 and CDR2 are MGHRA and YSYEKL. There are 15 amino acids in the CDR3, from cysteine to phenylalanine inclusive. The read is trimmed to its CDR3 DNA, 45 bases read in frame from base 1. V is cut by 0 bases and J by 2 bases, and the space between the germline ends is 8 bases.

The specimen was blood. Here the chain combines TRBV4-1 and TRBJ1-5; the D gene is unclear. The clonotype originates from a woman aged 50 to 60 in good health. DNA sequence: TGCGCCAGCAGCCAAGATAGGGCAGGCAATCAGCCCCAGCATTTT. This yields the protein CASSQDRAGNQPQHF.